A selection of T cell receptor beta chains follows, all from one sample in a study of cytomegalovirus exposure and HLA in healthy donors. Data came from immunoSEQ multiplex PCR; TCRdb stores just in-frame clones and leaves some out. The repertoire includes about 55,000 clones, 75% to 85% of them detected once, and roughly 1.4% sits in the top ten. The sample taken for sequencing was PBMCs. The receptors originated from a female donor in good health and CMV-seronegative. Each CDR3 is given with its conserved first and last residue. The D gene is left open where the match is weak. Clone sizes are given selectively: once, few, many, or a class where the clone is expanded.

V gene	D gene	clone size	J gene	CDR3 protein	CDR3 DNA
TRBV15	TRBD2	.	TRBJ2-3	CATSRLIGAGSTDTQYF	TGTGCCACCAGCAGACTCATTGGAGCGGGGAGCACAGATACGCAGTATTTT
TRBV12-5	TRBD1	few	TRBJ2-5	CASGDRGRETQYF	TGTGCTAGTGGCGACAGGGGGCGAGAGACCCAGTACTTC
TRBV6-6	TRBD1	.	TRBJ1-1	CASSTWGQGYTEAFF	TGTGCCAGCAGCACTTGGGGACAGGGATACACTGAAGCTTTCTTT
TRBV2	.	.	TRBJ1-2	CASSLRAGNGYTF	TGTGCCAGCAGTTTAAGGGCAGGGAATGGCTACACCTTC
TRBV9	.	once	TRBJ2-5	CASSVRQAETQYF	TGTGCCAGCAGCGTTAGGCAGGCGGAGACCCAGTACTTC
TRBV11-2	.	once	TRBJ2-1	CASSLDIRLGAYNEQFF	TGTGCCAGCAGCTTAGATATTAGGCTAGGAGCCTACAATGAGCAGTTCTTC
TRBV6-5	.	.	TRBJ1-6	CASSSSAGAPLHF	TGTGCCAGCAGCAGCTCCGCCGGGGCACCCCTCCACTTT
TRBV19	TRBD2	once	TRBJ2-3	CASSISTAGGFLDTQYF	TGTGCCAGTAGTATATCAACAGCGGGGGGATTTTTGGATACGCAGTATTTT
TRBV9	.	few	TRBJ2-1	CASSRRGTSYNEQFF	TGTGCCAGCAGTCGTCGGGGGACCTCCTACAATGAGCAGTTCTTC
TRBV10-3	.	.	TRBJ2-1	CAISAWTDNEQFF	TGTGCCATCAGTGCATGGACAGACAATGAGCAGTTCTTC
TRBV14	.	.	TRBJ1-1	CASSSLGATEAFF	TGTGCCAGCAGCAGCCTGGGGGCCACTGAAGCTTTCTTT
TRBV18	.	.	TRBJ1-2	CATSAGRAYGYTF	TGTGCCACCTCTGCGGGGAGGGCGTATGGCTACACCTTC
TRBV7-3	TRBD2	.	TRBJ2-7	CASSLSGRGDEQYF	TGTGCCAGCAGCTTAAGTGGACGGGGGGACGAGCAGTACTTC
TRBV30	.	.	TRBJ1-1	CAWAISMNTEAFF	TGTGCCTGGGCAATTTCTATGAACACTGAAGCTTTCTTT
TRBV6-5	TRBD1	.	TRBJ1-2	CASNPYRGLNGYTF	TGTGCCAGCAACCCCTACAGGGGACTTAATGGCTACACCTTC
TRBV19	.	.	TRBJ1-1	CASSIDQREGRAEAFF	TGTGCCAGTAGTATAGATCAGCGGGAGGGACGCGCTGAAGCTTTCTTT
TRBV4-1	.	once	TRBJ2-3	CASSQPRWGVVRRTDTQYF	TGCGCCAGCAGCCAACCCAGATGGGGCGTGGTAAGACGCACAGATACGCAGTATTTT
TRBV6-1	.	.	TRBJ1-4	CASSATVTNEKLFF	TGTGCCAGCAGTGCGACAGTTACTAATGAAAAACTGTTTTTT
TRBV18	TRBD1	.	TRBJ2-1	CASSPQGAYEQFF	TGTGCCAGCTCACCCCAGGGGGCGTATGAGCAGTTCTTC
TRBV19	TRBD1	.	TRBJ1-4	CASSIPGGEKLFF	TGTGCCAGTAGTATCCCAGGGGGCGAAAAACTGTTTTTT
TRBV7-9	.	.	TRBJ1-2	CASSPQDLRGYTF	TGTGCCAGCAGCCCCCAGGATCTGAGAGGCTACACCTTC
TRBV5-1	.	.	TRBJ2-5	CASSLAGGGGETQYF	TGCGCCAGCAGCTTGGCCGGGGGAGGGGGAGAGACCCAGTACTTC
TRBV27	.	.	TRBJ2-7	CASSLSDDNRYEQYF	TGTGCCAGCAGTTTATCCGATGACAACAGGTACGAGCAGTACTTC
TRBV4-1	.	few	TRBJ1-2	CASSPMDRQGGYGYTF	TGCGCCAGCAGCCCAATGGACAGACAAGGAGGCTATGGCTACACCTTC
TRBV6-6	.	.	TRBJ2-5	CASSDWSQAQETQYF	TGTGCCAGCAGCGACTGGTCCCAAGCCCAAGAGACCCAGTACTTC
TRBV4-1	.	.	TRBJ2-1	CASSQVISYNEQFF	TGCGCCAGCAGCCAAGTGATTAGCTATAATGAGCAGTTCTTC
TRBV7-2	.	.	TRBJ2-1	CASSLVSGGQYEQFF	TGTGCCAGCAGCTTAGTGTCGGGGGGCCAATATGAGCAGTTCTTC
TRBV7-3	.	.	TRBJ2-5	CASSLQGSAETQYF	TGTGCCAGCAGCTTACAGGGAAGCGCGGAGACCCAGTACTTC
TRBV4-1	.	.	TRBJ2-7	CASSLRVSLEPEDKQYF	TGCGCCAGCAGCCTCCGAGTCTCGCTTGAACCAGAGGACAAGCAGTACTTC
TRBV9	TRBD1	.	TRBJ2-3	CASSVATGVDTQYF	TGTGCCAGCAGCGTAGCGACAGGGGTAGATACGCAGTATTTT
TRBV6-8	.	.	TRBJ2-7	CASRPTDSYEQYF	TGTGCCAGCAGACCCACCGACTCCTACGAGCAGTACTTC
TRBV19	.	.	TRBJ2-1	CASSRLSLAHNEQFF	TGTGCCAGTAGTCGGCTGTCATTAGCGCACAATGAGCAGTTCTTC
TRBV30	.	.	TRBJ1-6	CAWTRGRTGLYSPLHF	TGTGCCTGGACACGGGGACGAACAGGGCTTTATTCACCCCTCCACTTT
TRBV7-2	.	.	TRBJ2-3	CASSLSSDTQYF	TGTGCCAGCAGCTTAAGCTCAGATACGCAGTATTTT
TRBV27	.	.	TRBJ2-2	CASSFRSNTGELFF	TGTGCCAGCAGTTTCCGTTCGAACACCGGGGAGCTGTTTTTT
TRBV5-1	TRBD1	.	TRBJ2-7	CASSLRPGQGYEQYF	TGCGCCAGCAGCCTTCGTCCGGGACAGGGCTACGAGCAGTACTTC
TRBV5-1	.	.	TRBJ1-1	CASSWSGSQMNTEAFF	TGCGCCAGCAGCTGGAGCGGCAGCCAAATGAACACTGAAGCTTTCTTT
TRBV21-1	.	.	TRBJ1-2	CASTRTGGCYTF	TGTGCCAGCACCAGGACAGGGGGGTGCTACACCTTC
TRBV7-2	TRBD2	.	TRBJ2-7	CASSPGLAGQQYF	TGTGCCAGCAGCCCCGGGCTAGCGGGCCAACAGTACTTC
TRBV15	TRBD2	.	TRBJ2-3	CATSRDVPSGGSTDTQYF	TGTGCCACCAGCAGAGATGTTCCTAGCGGGGGTAGCACAGATACGCAGTATTTT
TRBV7-8	.	few	TRBJ1-3	CASSLAGGGTISGNTIYF	TGTGCCAGCAGCTTAGCGGGGGGAGGAACCATCTCTGGAAACACCATATATTTT
TRBV11-2	.	few	TRBJ1-4	CASSLAVATRTNEKLFF	TGTGCCAGCAGCTTAGCGGTTGCCACCCGAACTAATGAAAAACTGTTTTTT
TRBV5-1	.	.	TRBJ1-2	CASSLTPTANYGYTF	TGCGCCAGCAGCTTAACCCCTACTGCTAACTATGGCTACACCTTC
TRBV7-6	.	.	TRBJ1-1	CASSSGQNTEAFF	TGTGCCAGCAGCTCCGGACAGAACACTGAAGCTTTCTTT
TRBV6-5	TRBD1	few	TRBJ2-3	CASSPPGQGTDTQYF	TGTGCCAGCAGTCCCCCGGGACAGGGGACAGATACGCAGTATTTT
TRBV28	TRBD2	once	TRBJ2-7	CASSLDASGGNYEQYF	TGTGCCAGCAGTTTGGACGCGAGCGGGGGGAACTACGAGCAGTACTTC
TRBV6-5	TRBD1	.	TRBJ1-6	CASSPGGTVSSPLHF	TGTGCCAGCAGCCCGGGCGGGACAGTAAGTTCACCCCTCCACTTT
TRBV12-5	.	.	TRBJ2-6	CASGLRGQPSGANVLTF	TGTGCTAGTGGTTTGAGGGGCCAGCCCTCTGGGGCCAACGTCCTGACTTTC